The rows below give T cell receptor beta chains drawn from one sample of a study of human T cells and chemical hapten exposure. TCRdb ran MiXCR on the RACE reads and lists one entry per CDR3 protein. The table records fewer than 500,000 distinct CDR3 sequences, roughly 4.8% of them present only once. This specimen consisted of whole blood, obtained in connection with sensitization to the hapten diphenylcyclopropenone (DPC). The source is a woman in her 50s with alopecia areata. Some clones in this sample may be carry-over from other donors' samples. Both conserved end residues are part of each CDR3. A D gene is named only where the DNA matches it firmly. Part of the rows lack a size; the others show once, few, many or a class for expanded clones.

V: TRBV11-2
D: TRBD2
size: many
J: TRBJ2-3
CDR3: CASSPFTGRADTQYF
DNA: TGTGCCAGCAGCCCCTTCACGGGGAGGGCAGATACGCAGTATTTT

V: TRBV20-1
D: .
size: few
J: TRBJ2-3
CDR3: CSARGGAPDTQYF
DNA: TGCAGTGCTCGAGGGGGGGCCCCGGATACGCAGTATTTT

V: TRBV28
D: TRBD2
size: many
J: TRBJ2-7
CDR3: CASTRQRGGPDEQYF
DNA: TGTGCCAGCACCCGACAGCGGGGGGGCCCCGACGAGCAGTACTTC

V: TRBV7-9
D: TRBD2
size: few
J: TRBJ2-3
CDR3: CASSSTSGKADTQYF
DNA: TGTGCCAGCAGCTCGACTAGCGGGAAAGCAGATACGCAGTATTTT

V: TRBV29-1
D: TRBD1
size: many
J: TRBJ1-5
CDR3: CSVAGQGGQPQHF
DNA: TGCAGCGTTGCAGGGCAGGGGGGTCAGCCCCAGCATTTT

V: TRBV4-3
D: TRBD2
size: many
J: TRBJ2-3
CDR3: CASSQAPFSPGLAGSRDTQYF
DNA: TGCGCCAGCAGCCAAGCTCCCTTCTCTCCGGGACTAGCGGGTTCCCGTGATACGCAGTATTTT

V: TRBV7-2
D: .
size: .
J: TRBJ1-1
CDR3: CASSSLVHRGNTEAFF
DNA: TGTGCCAGCAGCTCGCTAGTTCACCGAGGGAACACTGAAGCTTTCTTT

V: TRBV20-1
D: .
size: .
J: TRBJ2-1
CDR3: CSARDTTLYNEQFF
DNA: TGCAGTGCTAGAGACACTACCCTCTACAATGAGCAGTTCTTC

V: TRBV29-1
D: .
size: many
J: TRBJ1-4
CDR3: CSVSERNEKLFF
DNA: TGCAGCGTGTCAGAGCGGAATGAAAAACTGTTTTTT

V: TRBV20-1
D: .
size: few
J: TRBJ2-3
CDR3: CSARDSGRDTQYF
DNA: TGCAGTGCTAGAGATAGCGGCCGAGATACGCAGTATTTT

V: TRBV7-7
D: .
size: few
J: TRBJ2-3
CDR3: CASSALPRVRLLDTQYF
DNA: TGTGCCAGCAGCGCCCTTCCCAGGGTAAGGCTGTTGGATACGCAGTATTTT

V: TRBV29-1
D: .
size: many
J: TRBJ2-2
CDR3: CSVGQGGNTGELFF
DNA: TGCAGCGTTGGGCAGGGTGGTAACACCGGGGAGCTGTTTTTT

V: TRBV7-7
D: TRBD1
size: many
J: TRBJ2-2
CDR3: CASSLTGGRTGELFF
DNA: TGTGCCAGCAGCTTAACAGGGGGAAGAACCGGGGAGCTGTTTTTT

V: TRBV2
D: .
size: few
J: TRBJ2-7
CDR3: CASSPSGDYEQYF
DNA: TGTGCCAGCAGTCCATCGGGGGACTACGAGCAGTACTTC

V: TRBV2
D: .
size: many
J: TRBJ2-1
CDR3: CASVAVGRPGPSEFF
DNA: TGTGCCAGCGTCGCCGTGGGGAGGCCCGGGCCCTCCGAGTTCTTC

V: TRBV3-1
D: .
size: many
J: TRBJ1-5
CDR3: CASSQDLNQPQHF
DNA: TGTGCCAGCAGCCAAGACTTGAATCAGCCCCAGCATTTT

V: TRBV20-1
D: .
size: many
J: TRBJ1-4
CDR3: CSARAGVQEKLFF
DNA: TGCAGTGCTAGGGCGGGGGTGCAGGAAAAACTGTTTTTT

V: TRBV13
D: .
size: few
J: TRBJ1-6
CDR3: CASSLEGDRNSPLHF
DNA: TGTGCCAGCAGCTTGGAGGGGGACCGTAATTCACCCCTCCACTTT

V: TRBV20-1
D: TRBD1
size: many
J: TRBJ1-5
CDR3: CSARTGRGGNQPQHF
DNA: TGCAGTGCTCGGACAGGCCGAGGTGGCAATCAGCCCCAGCATTTT

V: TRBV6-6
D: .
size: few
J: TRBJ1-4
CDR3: CASSYLGFWEKLFF
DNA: TGTGCCAGCAGTTACTTAGGCTTCTGGGAAAAACTGTTTTTT

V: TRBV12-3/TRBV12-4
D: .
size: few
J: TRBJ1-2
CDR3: CASSLRVSYGYTF
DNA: TGTGCCAGCAGTTTAAGGGTCTCGTATGGCTACACCTTC

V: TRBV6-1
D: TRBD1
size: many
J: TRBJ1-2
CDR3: CASSESPGQGGYGYTF
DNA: TGTGCCAGCAGTGAATCCCCGGGACAGGGAGGCTATGGCTACACCTTC

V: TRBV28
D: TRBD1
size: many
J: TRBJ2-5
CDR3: CASSFGQGAEETQYF
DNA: TGTGCCAGCAGTTTCGGGCAGGGGGCAGAAGAGACCCAGTACTTC

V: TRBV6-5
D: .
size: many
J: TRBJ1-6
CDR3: CASSYSIGSGSPLHF
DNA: TGTGCCAGCAGTTACTCGATAGGGTCGGGTTCACCCCTCCACTTT

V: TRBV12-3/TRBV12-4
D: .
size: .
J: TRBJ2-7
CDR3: CASSFLPTYEQYF
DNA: TGTGCCAGCAGTTTCTTGCCCACCTACGAGCAGTACTTC

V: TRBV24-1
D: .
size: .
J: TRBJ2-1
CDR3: CATSDIYNEQFF
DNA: TGTGCCACCAGTGACATCTACAATGAGCAGTTCTTC

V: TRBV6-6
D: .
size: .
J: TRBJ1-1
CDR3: CATKEFGEAFF
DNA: TGTGCCACTAAGGAGTTCGGTGAAGCTTTCTTT

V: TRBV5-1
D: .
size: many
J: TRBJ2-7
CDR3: CASSLEVRISSYEQYF
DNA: TGCGCCAGCAGCTTGGAGGTGAGGATAAGCTCCTACGAGCAGTACTTC

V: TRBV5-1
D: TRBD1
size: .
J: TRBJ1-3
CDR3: CASSLERGLVDTIYF
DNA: TGCGCCAGCAGCTTGGAAAGGGGGCTTGTCGACACCATATATTTT

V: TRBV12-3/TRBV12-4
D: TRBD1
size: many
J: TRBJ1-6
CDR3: CASRGDSSYNSPLHF
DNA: TGTGCCAGCAGGGGGGACAGCTCCTATAATTCACCCCTCCACTTT

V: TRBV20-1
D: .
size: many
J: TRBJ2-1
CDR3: CSARDNRRSTDEQFF
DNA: TGCAGTGCTAGAGATAACCGACGGTCGACAGATGAGCAGTTCTTC

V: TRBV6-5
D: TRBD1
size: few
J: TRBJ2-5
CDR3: CASRLGQGAGTQYF
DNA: TGTGCCAGCAGACTCGGACAGGGGGCTGGGACCCAGTACTTC

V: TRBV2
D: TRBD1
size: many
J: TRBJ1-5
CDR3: CASSRATGGNQPQHF
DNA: TGTGCCAGCAGTCGCGCGACAGGGGGAAATCAGCCCCAGCATTTT

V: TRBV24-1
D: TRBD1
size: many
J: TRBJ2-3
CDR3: CATQGQTTDTQYF
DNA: TGTGCCACCCAGGGACAGACCACAGATACGCAGTATTTT

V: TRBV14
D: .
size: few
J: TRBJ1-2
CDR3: CASSQLTFNYGYTF
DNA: TGTGCCAGCAGCCAATTGACCTTTAACTATGGCTACACCTTC

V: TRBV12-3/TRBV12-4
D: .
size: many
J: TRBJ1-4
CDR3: CASSRYGFHNEKLFF
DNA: TGTGCCAGCAGTCGCTACGGGTTCCATAATGAAAAACTGTTTTTT

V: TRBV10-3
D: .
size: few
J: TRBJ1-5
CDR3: CAISVSGGRGNQPQHF
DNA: TGTGCCATCAGTGTCTCTGGAGGCAGAGGAAATCAGCCCCAGCATTTT

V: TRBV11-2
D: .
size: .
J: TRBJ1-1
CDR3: CASSLWGETEAFF
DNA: TGTGCCAGCAGCTTGTGGGGGGAGACTGAAGCTTTCTTT

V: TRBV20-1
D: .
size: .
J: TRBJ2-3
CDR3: CSAKFHQQQYF
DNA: TGCAGTGCTAAGTTCCACCAACAGCAGTATTTT

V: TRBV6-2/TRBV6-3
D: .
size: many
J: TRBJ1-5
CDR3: CASSYGGTRSNQPQHF
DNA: TGTGCCAGCAGTTATGGGGGGACTCGAAGCAATCAGCCCCAGCATTTT

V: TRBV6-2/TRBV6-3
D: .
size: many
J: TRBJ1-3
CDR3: CASSYNGLSGNTIYF
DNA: TGTGCCAGCAGTTACAACGGTCTCTCTGGAAACACCATATATTTT

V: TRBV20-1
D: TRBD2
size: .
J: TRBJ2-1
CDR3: CSELLAGGRDEQFF
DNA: TGCAGTGAGTTACTAGCGGGAGGTCGGGATGAGCAGTTCTTC

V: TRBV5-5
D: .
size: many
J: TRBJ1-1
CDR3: CASSLERVGTEAFF
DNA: TGTGCCAGCAGCTTGGAGAGGGTCGGGACTGAAGCTTTCTTT

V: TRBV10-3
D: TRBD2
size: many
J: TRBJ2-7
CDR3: CAIGPTGGNEQYF
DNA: TGTGCCATCGGACCGACGGGGGGGAACGAGCAGTACTTC

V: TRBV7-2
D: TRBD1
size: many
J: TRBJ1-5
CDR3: CASSVDRGNQPQHF
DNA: TGTGCCAGCAGCGTCGACAGGGGCAATCAGCCCCAGCATTTT